This T cell receptor beta chain was profiled in a study of blood T cell repertoires in COVID-19. Study-wide background: COVID-19 samples, acute and convalescent, were from the United States, Italy and Spain. The cDNA or gDNA used as material had been derived from T cells, B-cell-depleted T cells, or PBMCs.

Repertoires were generated with immunoSEQ multiplex PCR, while TCRdb's copy carries only in-frame clones and drops some. The table lists 110,000 to 150,000 clones, approximately 87% of them singletons. The CDR3 contains 12 residues. Trimming shortened V by 6 bases and J by 4 bases, and 7 bases separated the two germline ends. Germline CDR1 is WSHSY and CDR2 is SAAADI. Membership in each cohort depended on participant-reported clinical history. This clonotype was obtained from a man in his sixties who had recovered from COVID-19. Sequencing was carried out using PBMCs or T cells enriched from blood (not recorded which). The V gene is TRBV10-2, the J gene TRBJ2-1, with D perhaps TRBD1 (5 bases). The CDR3 region is CASSRQYNEQFF. The DNA of the CDR3 is TGCGCCAGCAGCAGACAGTACAATGAGCAGTTCTTC.